These 6 T cell receptor beta chains share one sample of origin, sequenced in a study of T-cell reconstitution after alpha-beta-depleted transplantation in children (dated by TCRdb to the mid-2010s). The treatment or condition tag for this specimen amounts to: allogeneic hematopoietic cell transplantation with graft depleted of TCRalphabeta T cells and CD19 B cells. Library preparation employed PCR. TCRdb records Illumina HiSeq 2500 as the sequencer. To normalize quantification of the TCRbeta repertoire, the TCR libraries were built with molecular barcoding that relied on unique molecular identifiers. TCRdb reworked the public reads: Q25 trimming with fastp, MiXCR clone assembly, productive beta chains retained. Rows matching on CDR3 protein sequence are summarized as one entry with the most common DNA and genes. The sample contains 800,000 to 1,000,000 distinct CDR3 sequences, about 31% of them found a single time. Together, the top ten hold about 28% of the sample.

Sample: PBMCs, mostly from graft donor cells, taken 360 days after TCRalphabeta/CD19-depleted stem cell transplant. Every receptor here comes from a boy under two years old who had a stem cell transplant for SCID, so the T cells may come from the graft donor.

This clonotype was counted many times. The gene calls are TRBV7-9 and TRBJ2-7; possible D gene TRBD2, 6 bases. Trimming shortened V by 5 bases and J by 3 bases, and 14 bases separated the two germline ends. CDR3 length: 14 residues. The germline V gene has CDR1 SEHNR and CDR2 FQNEAQ (reference sequence). The CDR3 nucleotides read TGTGCCAGCAGCCGGGGGACGACGAACTACGAGCAGTACTTC. Translation: CASSRGTTNYEQYF.

The rearrangement links TRBV20-1 to TRBJ2-5, with D possibly being TRBD2 (7 bases). This CDR3 has 17 amino acids. V dropped 0 bases and J dropped 4 bases, with 21 bases sitting between them. The germline gives CDR1 DFQATT, CDR2 SNEGSKA (reference sequence). The CDR3 here is CSARDQDPGGAGETQYF. The CDR3 DNA is TGCAGTGCTAGAGATCAAGACCCGGGGGGCGCAGGAGAGACCCAGTACTTC.

This clonotype turned up a few times. This sequence joins TRBV3-1 and TRBJ2-3; D uncertain. V lost 0 bases, J lost 3 bases, and 7 bases lay in between. Per the germline V gene, CDR1 is LGHDT and CDR2 is YNNKEL (reference sequence). CDR3 length: 14 amino acids. The CDR3 region has the DNA TGTGCCAGCAGCCAAGACTGGGCTACAGATACGCAGTATTTT. The encoded protein is CASSQDWATDTQYF.

This clonotype was seen at least ten times. V is TRBV4-1 and J is TRBJ2-4, with D possibly matching TRBD1 (6 bases). Germline CDR1 and CDR2: MGHRA and YSYEKL. The CDR3 sequence is 17 residues long. V was clipped by 2 bases and J by 5 bases, with 19 bases between them. CDR3 amino acids: CASSQMSVRGWENIQYF. CDR3 in DNA: TGCGCCAGCAGCCAAATGAGTGTCAGGGGCTGGGAAAACATTCAGTACTTC.

This clonotype came up a few times. CDR3 DNA sequence: TGCGCCAGCAGCCAACCGACTAGCGGTTGGGAGACCCAGTACTTC. Residues: CASSQPTSGWETQYF. The V call is TRBV4-1, the J call TRBJ2-5, with TRBD2 matching over 9 bases. This CDR3 spans 15 amino acids. The V gene's germline CDR1 is MGHRA and CDR2 YSYEKL. V shed 2 bases, J shed 5 bases, and the junction held 6 bases outside the gene matches.

The rearrangement links TRBV11-1 to TRBJ2-5; TRBD1 agrees at 7 bases. The V and J ends lost 5 bases and 4 bases, in that order; junction bases with no gene match: 10. The CDR3 runs 15 residues. The germline CDR1 and CDR2 sequences are SGHAT and FQDESV (reference sequence). The CDR3 DNA sequence: TGTGCCAGCAGCCCCGGAAGGGGGCGCCGAGAGACCCAGTACTTC. This gives the protein CASSPGRGRRETQYF.